The source of this TCR beta chain is a study of T-cell reconstitution after alpha-beta-depleted transplantation in children. Using unique molecular identifiers, the investigators prepared the TCRbeta library. In TCRdb, the PCR reads were re-called with MiXCR into one record per CDR3 protein. The table lists hundreds of thousands of distinct CDR3 sequences, about 12% of them singletons. With V trimmed by 2 bases and J by 4 bases, 7 bases remained unmatched. Germline V lookup: CDR1 MNHEY, CDR2 SVGAGI. The CDR3 loop spans 16 amino acids. Study-level findings and limits: Some patients owed their high day-60 TCRbeta diversity to surviving recipient T cells and thymic progenitors. T-cell counts and diversity at one year following transplant were attributed mainly to newly produced T cells. Reportedly, alpha-beta T cells present about two months post-transplant originated from several hundred expanded clones of graft origin.

This clonotype was observed many times. Antigen specificity is unknown. The sequencing here drew on PBMCs, taken before TCRalphabeta/CD19-depleted stem cell transplant. This TCR came from a girl aged 2 to 10 with congenital amegakaryocytic thrombocytopenia, due to receive a stem cell transplant. The rearrangement joins TRBV6-5 to TRBJ1-4; the match to TRBD1 covers 7 bases. CDR3 region: CASSYATGMDNEKLFF. The CDR3 nucleotides read TGTGCCAGCAGTTACGCGACAGGGATGGATAATGAAAAACTGTTTTTT.